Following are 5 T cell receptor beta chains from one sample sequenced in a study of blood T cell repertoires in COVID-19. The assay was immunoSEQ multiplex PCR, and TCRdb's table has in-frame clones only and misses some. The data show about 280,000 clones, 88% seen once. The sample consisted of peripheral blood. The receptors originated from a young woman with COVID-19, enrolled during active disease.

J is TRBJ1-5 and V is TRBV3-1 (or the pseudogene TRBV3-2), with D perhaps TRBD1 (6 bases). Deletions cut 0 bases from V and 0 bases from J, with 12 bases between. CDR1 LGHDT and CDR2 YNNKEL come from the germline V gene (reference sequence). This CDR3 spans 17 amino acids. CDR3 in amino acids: CASSQDDRTHSNQPQHF. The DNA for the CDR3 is TGTGCCAGCAGCCAAGACGACAGGACACATAGCAATCAGCCCCAGCATTTT.

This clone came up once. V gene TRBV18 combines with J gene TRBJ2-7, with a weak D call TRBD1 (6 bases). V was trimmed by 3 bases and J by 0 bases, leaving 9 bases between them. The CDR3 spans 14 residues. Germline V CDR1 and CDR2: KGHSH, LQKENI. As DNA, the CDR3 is TGTGCCAGCTCACCTAAGGACAGCTCCTACGAGCAGTACTTC. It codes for CASSPKDSSYEQYF.

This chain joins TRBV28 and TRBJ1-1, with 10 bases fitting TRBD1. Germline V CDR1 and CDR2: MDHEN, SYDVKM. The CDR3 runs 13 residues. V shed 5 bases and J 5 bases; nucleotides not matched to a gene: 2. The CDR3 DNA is TGTGCCAGCAGTATGGGACAGGGGACTGAAGCTTTCTTT. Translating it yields CASSMGQGTEAFF.

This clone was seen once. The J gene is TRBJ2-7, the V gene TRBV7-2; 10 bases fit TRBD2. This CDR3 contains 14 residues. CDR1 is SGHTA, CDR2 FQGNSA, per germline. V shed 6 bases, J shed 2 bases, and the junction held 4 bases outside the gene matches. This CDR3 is CASRKAGGTYEQYF. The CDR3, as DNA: TGTGCCAGCAGAAAAGCGGGAGGGACCTACGAGCAGTACTTC.

DNA of the CDR3: TGTGCCAGCAGCGTAGAGGGAGCCGGGGAGCTGTTTTTT. As protein: CASSVEGAGELFF. This chain uses TRBV9 with TRBJ2-2, with D possibly being TRBD2 (5 bases). Per the germline V gene, CDR1 is SGDLS and CDR2 is YYNGEE. This CDR3 has 13 amino acids. Trimming pared 0 bases from V and 6 bases from J, leaving 6 bases between. Full variable domain (outside the CDR3, taken from reference TRBV9 and TRBJ2-2): DSGVTQTPKHLITATGQRVTLRCSPRSGDLSVYWYQQSLDQGLQFLIQYYNGEERAKGNILERFSAQQFPDLHSELNLSSLELGDSALYFCASSVEGAGELFFGEGSRLTVL.